These 6 T cell receptor beta chains originate from one sample sequenced in a study of blood T cell repertoires in COVID-19. This table comes from immunoSEQ multiplex PCR, and its TCRdb copy is limited to in-frame clones, with some not included. This table holds under 250,000 clones, roughly 83% found once. Sequences were obtained from PBMCs or T cells enriched from blood (not recorded which). Receptors originate from a woman aged 40 to 50 with acute COVID-19.

This clone was detected many times. This chain uses TRBV10-1 with TRBJ2-7; 11 nucleotides align to TRBD2. The CDR3 extends over 15 amino acids. From germline, CDR1 is WNHNN and CDR2 SYGVQD (reference sequence). V lost 6 bases and J lost 3; bases outside the gene matches: 7. CDR3 nucleotide sequence: TGCGCCAGCAGCGACCGGACTAGCGGGTTCTACGAGCAGTACTTC. The encoded protein is CASSDRTSGFYEQYF.

The rearrangement joins TRBV3-1 (or the pseudogene TRBV3-2) to TRBJ1-1, with D possibly being TRBD1 (5 bases). The CDR3 sequence is 12 residues long. Trimming cost V 0 bases and J 11 bases, with 10 bases left between them. Germline CDR1 reads LGHDT; CDR2 reads YNNKEL (reference sequence). CDR3 sequence: CASSQEGRAAFF. The CDR3 DNA follows: TGTGCCAGCAGCCAAGAGGGCAGGGCGGCTTTCTTT.

V is TRBV2 and J is TRBJ2-7; 9 nucleotides line up with TRBD1. The junction had 4 bases not matched to a gene; V was cut back by 6 bases and J by 1 base. The CDR3 loop spans 14 amino acids. Germline V gene lookup returns CDR1 SNHLY and CDR2 FYNNEI. The CDR3 sequence: CASSTGTGSYEQYF. CDR3 bases: TGTGCCAGCAGCACCGGGACAGGGTCCTACGAGCAGTACTTC.

This clone was counted only a few times. V usage is TRBV5-4 and J usage is TRBJ1-2; a weak D match, TRBD1 (6 bases). CDR3 size: 14 residues. V lost 3 bases and J 3 bases, leaving 12 bases between the germline ends. Germline CDR1 SGHNT, CDR2 YYREEE (reference sequence). The CDR3, as DNA: TGTGCCAGCAGCTGGTGGGGGCGGGACTATGGCTACACCTTC. Translated, it gives CASSWWGRDYGYTF.

The genes are TRBV4-1 and TRBJ2-1, with D tentatively TRBD2 (6 bases). Deletions cut 1 base from V and 9 bases from J, with 10 bases between. CDR1 is MGHRA, CDR2 YSYEKL, per germline. The CDR3 spans 13 residues. CDR3 residues: CASSQVGGVEQFF. The CDR3, as DNA: TGCGCCAGCAGCCAAGTTGGAGGGGTTGAGCAGTTCTTC.

The CDR3 DNA follows: TGCGCCAGCCCTGGGACTAGCGGAGGGGAGAGCTCCTACAATGAGCAGTTCTTC. It translates to CASPGTSGGESSYNEQFF. J is TRBJ2-1 and V is TRBV4-1; 11 bases fit TRBD2. Germline CDR1 reads MGHRA; CDR2 reads YSYEKL. CDR3 size: 18 residues. With 8 bases clipped from V and 0 bases from J, the junction kept 12 bases outside the gene matches.